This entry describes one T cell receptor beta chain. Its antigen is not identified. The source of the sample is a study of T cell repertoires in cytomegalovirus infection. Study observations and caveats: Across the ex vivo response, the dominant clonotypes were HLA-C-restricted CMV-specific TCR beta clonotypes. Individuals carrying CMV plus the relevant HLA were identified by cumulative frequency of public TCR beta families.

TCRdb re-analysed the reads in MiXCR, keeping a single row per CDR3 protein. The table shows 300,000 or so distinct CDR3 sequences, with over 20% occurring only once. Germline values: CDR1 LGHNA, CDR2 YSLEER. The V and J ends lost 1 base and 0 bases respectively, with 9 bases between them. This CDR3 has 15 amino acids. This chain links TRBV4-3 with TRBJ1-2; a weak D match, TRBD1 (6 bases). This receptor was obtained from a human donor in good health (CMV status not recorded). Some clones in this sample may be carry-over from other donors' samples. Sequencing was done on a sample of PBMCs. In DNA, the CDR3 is TGCGCCAGCAGCCAAGGGACAGAGCCTAACTATGGCTACACCTTC. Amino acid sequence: CASSQGTEPNYGYTF.